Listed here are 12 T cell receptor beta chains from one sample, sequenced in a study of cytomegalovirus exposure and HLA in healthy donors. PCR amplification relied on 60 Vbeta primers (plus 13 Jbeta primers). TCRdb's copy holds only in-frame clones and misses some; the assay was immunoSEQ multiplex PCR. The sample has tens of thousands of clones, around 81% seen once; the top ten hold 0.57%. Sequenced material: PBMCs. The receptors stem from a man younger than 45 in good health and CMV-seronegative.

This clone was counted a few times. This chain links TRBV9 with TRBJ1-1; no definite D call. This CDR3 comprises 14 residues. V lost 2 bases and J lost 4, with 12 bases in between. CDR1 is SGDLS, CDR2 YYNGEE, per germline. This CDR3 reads CASSVGVSSTEAFF. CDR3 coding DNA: TGTGCCAGCAGCGTCGGGGTTTCGAGCACTGAAGCTTTCTTT.

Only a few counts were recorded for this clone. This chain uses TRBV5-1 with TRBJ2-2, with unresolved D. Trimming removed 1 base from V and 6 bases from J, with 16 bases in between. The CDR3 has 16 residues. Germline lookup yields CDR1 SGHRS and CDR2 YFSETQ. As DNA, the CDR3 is TGCGCCAGCAGCTTGCAAGACCCTAGAGTATCCGGGGAGCTGTTTTTT. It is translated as CASSLQDPRVSGELFF.

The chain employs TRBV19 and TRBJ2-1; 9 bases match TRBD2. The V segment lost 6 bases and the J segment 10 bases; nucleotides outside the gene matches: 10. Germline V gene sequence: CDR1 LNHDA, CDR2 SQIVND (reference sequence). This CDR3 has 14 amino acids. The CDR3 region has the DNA TGTGCCAGTAGGGTAGCGGGAGATACCAAGGAGCAGTTCTTC. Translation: CASRVAGDTKEQFF.

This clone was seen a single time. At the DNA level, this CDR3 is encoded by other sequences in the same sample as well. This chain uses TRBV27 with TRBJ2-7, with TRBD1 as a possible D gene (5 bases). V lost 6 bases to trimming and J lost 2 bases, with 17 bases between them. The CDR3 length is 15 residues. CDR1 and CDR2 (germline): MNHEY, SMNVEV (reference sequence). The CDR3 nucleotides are TGTGCCAGCAGCTTCACGATGGCAGGGACCTACGAGCAGTACTTC. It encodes CASSFTMAGTYEQYF.

The CDR3 nucleotides read TGTGCCAGCAGCTCCCTTATGGGGCTCTCGGAGACCCAGTACTTC. Encoded protein: CASSSLMGLSETQYF. The V and J genes are TRBV14 and TRBJ2-5; tentatively, D is TRBD1 (5 bases). Germline V gene sequence: CDR1 SGHDN, CDR2 FVKESK. This CDR3 has 15 amino acids. V dropped 5 bases and J dropped 5 bases, with 18 bases sitting between them.

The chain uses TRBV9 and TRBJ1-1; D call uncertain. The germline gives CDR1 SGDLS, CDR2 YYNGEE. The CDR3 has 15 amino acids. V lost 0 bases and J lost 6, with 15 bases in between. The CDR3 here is CASSVVMAANAEAFF. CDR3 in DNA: TGTGCCAGCAGCGTAGTCATGGCAGCGAATGCTGAAGCTTTCTTT.

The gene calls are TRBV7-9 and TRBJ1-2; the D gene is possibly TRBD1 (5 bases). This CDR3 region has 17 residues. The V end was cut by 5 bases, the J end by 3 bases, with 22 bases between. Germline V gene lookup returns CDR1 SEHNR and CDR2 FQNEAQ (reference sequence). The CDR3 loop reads CASSDLLGGGGDYGYTF. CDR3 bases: TGTGCCAGCAGCGACCTCTTAGGTGGTGGAGGGGACTATGGCTACACCTTC.

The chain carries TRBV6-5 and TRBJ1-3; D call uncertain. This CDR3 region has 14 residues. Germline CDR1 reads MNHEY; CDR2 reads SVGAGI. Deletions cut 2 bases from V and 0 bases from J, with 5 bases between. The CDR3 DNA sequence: TGTGCCAGCAGTTACGGAGTCTCTGGAAACACCATATATTTT. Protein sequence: CASSYGVSGNTIYF.

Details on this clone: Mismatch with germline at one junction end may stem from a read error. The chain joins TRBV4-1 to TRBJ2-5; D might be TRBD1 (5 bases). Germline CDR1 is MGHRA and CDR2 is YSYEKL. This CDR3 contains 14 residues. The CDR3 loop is CASSQDKDSETRYF. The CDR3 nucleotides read TGCGCCAGCAGCCAAGATAAAGACAGTGAGACCCGGTACTTC.

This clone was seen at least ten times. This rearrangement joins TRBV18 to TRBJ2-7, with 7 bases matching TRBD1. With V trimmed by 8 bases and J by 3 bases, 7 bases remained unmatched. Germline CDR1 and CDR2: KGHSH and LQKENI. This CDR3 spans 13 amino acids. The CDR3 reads CASGQVTNYEQYF. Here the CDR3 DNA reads TGTGCCAGCGGACAGGTGACGAACTACGAGCAGTACTTC.

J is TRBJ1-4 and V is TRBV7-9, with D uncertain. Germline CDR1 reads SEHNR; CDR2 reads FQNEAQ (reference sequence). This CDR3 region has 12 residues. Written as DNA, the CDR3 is TGTATAGAGCGGGGTTCTAATGAAAAACTGTTTTTT. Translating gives CIERGSNEKLFF. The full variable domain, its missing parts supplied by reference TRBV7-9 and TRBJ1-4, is DTGVSQNPRHKITKRGQNVTFRCDPISEHNRLYWYRQTLGQGPEFLTYFQNEAQLEKSRLLSDRFSAERPKGSFSTLEIQRTEQGDSAMYLCIERGSNEKLFFGSGTQLSVL.

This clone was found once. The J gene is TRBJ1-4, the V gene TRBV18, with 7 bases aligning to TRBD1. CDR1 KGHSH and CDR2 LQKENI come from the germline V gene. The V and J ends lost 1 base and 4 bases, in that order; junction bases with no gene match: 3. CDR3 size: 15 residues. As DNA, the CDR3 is TGTGCCAGCTCACCACTGGGACAGCGTAATGAAAAACTGTTTTTT. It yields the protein CASSPLGQRNEKLFF.